The T cell receptor (beta chain) described here comes from a study of cytotoxic CD8 clonotypes in ibrutinib-treated CLL. TCRdb's table, derived via immunoSEQ multiplex PCR, lists solely in-frame clones and lacks some. The profile shows over 140,000 clones, around 81% of them singletons. This CDR3 region has 12 residues. Germline CDR1 is LGHNT and CDR2 is FRNRAP. Trimming cost V 6 bases and J 7 bases, with 12 bases left between them. The sequences come from PBMCs, collected after 36 months of ibrutinib treatment. V gene TRBV12-5 combines with J gene TRBJ1-1, with a weak D call TRBD1 (5 bases). The TCR was taken from a human donor with chronic lymphocytic leukemia. Here the CDR3 reads CASGRDLGEAFF. The CDR3 DNA reads as TGTGCTAGTGGCCGGGACCTTGGTGAAGCTTTCTTT.